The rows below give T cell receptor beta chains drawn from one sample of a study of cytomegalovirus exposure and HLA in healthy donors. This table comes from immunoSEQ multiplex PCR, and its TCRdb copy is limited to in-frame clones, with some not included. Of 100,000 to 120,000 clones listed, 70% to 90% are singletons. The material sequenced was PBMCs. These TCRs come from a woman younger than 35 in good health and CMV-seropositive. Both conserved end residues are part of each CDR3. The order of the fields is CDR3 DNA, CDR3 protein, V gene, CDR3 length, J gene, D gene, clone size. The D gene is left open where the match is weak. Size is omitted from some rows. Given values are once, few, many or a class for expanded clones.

cdr3_nt: TGTGCCAGCAGCGTAGCAGCGTTCAATGAGCAGTTCTTC; cdr3_aa: CASSVAAFNEQFF; v_call: TRBV9; cdr3_length: 13; j_call: TRBJ2-1; d_call: .; clone_size: .
cdr3_nt: TGTGCCTCTTCGTTAGTTTCCTCTGGGGCCAACGTCCTGACTTTC; cdr3_aa: CASSLVSSGANVLTF; v_call: TRBV28; cdr3_length: 15; j_call: TRBJ2-6; d_call: .; clone_size: .
cdr3_nt: TGTGCCATCAGTGGGACTAGCGGGACCACCTACAATGAGCAGTTCTTC; cdr3_aa: CAISGTSGTTYNEQFF; v_call: TRBV10-3; cdr3_length: 16; j_call: TRBJ2-1; d_call: TRBD2; clone_size: .
cdr3_nt: TGTGCCAGCAGTGAGAGTATGGACACTGAAGCTTTCTTT; cdr3_aa: CASSESMDTEAFF; v_call: TRBV6-1; cdr3_length: 13; j_call: TRBJ1-1; d_call: .; clone_size: .
cdr3_nt: TGTGCCAGCACCGGGACAGGGTCCTACGAGCAGTACTTC; cdr3_aa: CASTGTGSYEQYF; v_call: TRBV27; cdr3_length: 13; j_call: TRBJ2-7; d_call: TRBD1; clone_size: .
cdr3_nt: TGTGCCAGCAGTTTATTGGGGGGTGGCAATCAGCCCCAGCATTTT; cdr3_aa: CASSLLGGGNQPQHF; v_call: TRBV28; cdr3_length: 15; j_call: TRBJ1-5; d_call: .; clone_size: .
cdr3_nt: TGCGCCAGCAGCCATGCGTCATTGGCTGAAGCTTTCTTT; cdr3_aa: CASSHASLAEAFF; v_call: TRBV23-1; cdr3_length: 13; j_call: TRBJ1-1; d_call: .; clone_size: .
cdr3_nt: TGTGCCAGCAGCATAGACAGATTGAACACTGAAGCTTTCTTT; cdr3_aa: CASSIDRLNTEAFF; v_call: TRBV28; cdr3_length: 14; j_call: TRBJ1-1; d_call: .; clone_size: .
cdr3_nt: TGTGCCAGCAGCGTAGAGTTGGGGACTAGCGGGAGCCTCTACAATGAGCAGTTCTTC; cdr3_aa: CASSVELGTSGSLYNEQFF; v_call: TRBV9; cdr3_length: 19; j_call: TRBJ2-1; d_call: TRBD2; clone_size: .
cdr3_nt: TGTGCCAGCAGCTTACGTCATGGACAGAGTGATTATGGCTACACCTTC; cdr3_aa: CASSLRHGQSDYGYTF; v_call: TRBV11-3; cdr3_length: 16; j_call: TRBJ1-2; d_call: .; clone_size: once
cdr3_nt: TGTGCCACCTCTGTGGGGCTTAATGAAAAACTGTTTTTT; cdr3_aa: CATSVGLNEKLFF; v_call: TRBV5-4; cdr3_length: 13; j_call: TRBJ1-4; d_call: .; clone_size: .
cdr3_nt: TGTGCCAGCAGCGGCTCTAGCGGGGTCCATGAGCAGTTCTTC; cdr3_aa: CASSGSSGVHEQFF; v_call: TRBV5-4; cdr3_length: 14; j_call: TRBJ2-1; d_call: TRBD2; clone_size: few
cdr3_nt: TGTGCCAGCAGTTGGACAGGGATCAGCAATGAGCAGTTCTTC; cdr3_aa: CASSWTGISNEQFF; v_call: TRBV28; cdr3_length: 14; j_call: TRBJ2-1; d_call: TRBD1; clone_size: few
cdr3_nt: TGTGCCAGCAGAATAGCTGGGGCCAACGTCCTGACTTTC; cdr3_aa: CASRIAGANVLTF; v_call: TRBV6-1; cdr3_length: 13; j_call: TRBJ2-6; d_call: .; clone_size: .
cdr3_nt: TGTGCCAGCAGTTGGGTACAGGGCGATTCACCCCTCCACTTT; cdr3_aa: CASSWVQGDSPLHF; v_call: TRBV6-6; cdr3_length: 14; j_call: TRBJ1-6; d_call: .; clone_size: .
cdr3_nt: TGTGCCAGCAGTATAACGGGGAACACTGAAGCTTTCTTT; cdr3_aa: CASSITGNTEAFF; v_call: TRBV28; cdr3_length: 13; j_call: TRBJ1-1; d_call: .; clone_size: .
cdr3_nt: TGTGCCAGCAGCCCCCGGGGGGATACAGCCAAAAACATTCAGTACTTC; cdr3_aa: CASSPRGDTAKNIQYF; v_call: TRBV14; cdr3_length: 16; j_call: TRBJ2-4; d_call: TRBD2; clone_size: .
cdr3_nt: TGTGCCAGCAGTTTGGGACTAGCGGGTGAGCAGTACTTC; cdr3_aa: CASSLGLAGEQYF; v_call: TRBV28; cdr3_length: 13; j_call: TRBJ2-7; d_call: TRBD2; clone_size: .
cdr3_nt: TGCGCCAGCAGCCCGGGGACTAGCGCCCGCACAGATACGCAGTATTTT; cdr3_aa: CASSPGTSARTDTQYF; v_call: TRBV5-1; cdr3_length: 16; j_call: TRBJ2-3; d_call: TRBD2; clone_size: .
cdr3_nt: TGCGCCAGCAGCTTGTCTGGGACAGGGTGGATCGCTGAAGCTTTCTTT; cdr3_aa: CASSLSGTGWIAEAFF; v_call: TRBV5-1; cdr3_length: 16; j_call: TRBJ1-1; d_call: TRBD1; clone_size: few
cdr3_nt: TGTGCCAGCAGGGGGTTACAGGGCGCTTTCTTT; cdr3_aa: CASRGLQGAFF; v_call: TRBV28; cdr3_length: 11; j_call: TRBJ1-1; d_call: .; clone_size: .
cdr3_nt: TGTGCCAGCAGTGCGGATGGACAGGGGGCATGGGGCTACACCTTC; cdr3_aa: CASSADGQGAWGYTF; v_call: TRBV6-5; cdr3_length: 15; j_call: TRBJ1-2; d_call: TRBD1; clone_size: .
cdr3_nt: TGTGCCAGCAGCTTAGTCGGAGGGGTAACCTACGAGCAGTACTTC; cdr3_aa: CASSLVGGVTYEQYF; v_call: TRBV13; cdr3_length: 15; j_call: TRBJ2-7; d_call: .; clone_size: .
cdr3_nt: TGTGCCAGCAGCTTAGGGCTAGCGGGGGGGGATGAGCAGTTCTTC; cdr3_aa: CASSLGLAGGDEQFF; v_call: TRBV11-2; cdr3_length: 15; j_call: TRBJ2-1; d_call: TRBD2; clone_size: .
cdr3_nt: TGTGCCAGCAGTTTATTCCCCCCCGGGGCAGATACGCAGTATTTT; cdr3_aa: CASSLFPPGADTQYF; v_call: TRBV28; cdr3_length: 15; j_call: TRBJ2-3; d_call: .; clone_size: .
cdr3_nt: TGTGCCAGCAGCCAAGACAGGGGTAGCACTGAAGCTTTCTTT; cdr3_aa: CASSQDRGSTEAFF; v_call: TRBV4-2; cdr3_length: 14; j_call: TRBJ1-1; d_call: .; clone_size: .
cdr3_nt: TGTGCCAGCAGCGCCCTGGGTGGGCTCGGTGAGCAGTTCTTC; cdr3_aa: CASSALGGLGEQFF; v_call: TRBV5-8; cdr3_length: 14; j_call: TRBJ2-1; d_call: .; clone_size: .
cdr3_nt: TGTGCCAGCAGCGTAGAGGGGTCAGGGGGGTATAATTCACCCCTCCACTTT; cdr3_aa: CASSVEGSGGYNSPLHF; v_call: TRBV9; cdr3_length: 17; j_call: TRBJ1-6; d_call: TRBD1; clone_size: .
cdr3_nt: TGTGCCACCAGCAGTAGACAGCTTAAAGAGACCCAGTACTTC; cdr3_aa: CATSSRQLKETQYF; v_call: TRBV15; cdr3_length: 14; j_call: TRBJ2-5; d_call: .; clone_size: .
cdr3_nt: TGCGCCAGCAGCGGAACTTACGGGACTTGGAACGAGCAGTACTTC; cdr3_aa: CASSGTYGTWNEQYF; v_call: TRBV4-1; cdr3_length: 15; j_call: TRBJ2-7; d_call: .; clone_size: .
cdr3_nt: TGTGCCAGCAGCTTAGGGGCTATCACTGAAGCTTTCTTT; cdr3_aa: CASSLGAITEAFF; v_call: TRBV11-3; cdr3_length: 13; j_call: TRBJ1-1; d_call: .; clone_size: .
cdr3_nt: TGTGCCAGCAGCTTAGGGAGGACCTACGAGCAGTACTTC; cdr3_aa: CASSLGRTYEQYF; v_call: TRBV7-6; cdr3_length: 13; j_call: TRBJ2-7; d_call: .; clone_size: .
cdr3_nt: TGTGCCAGTACGAAACGTCGGACAGGGGCCCACACTGAAGCTTTCTTT; cdr3_aa: CASTKRRTGAHTEAFF; v_call: TRBV19; cdr3_length: 16; j_call: TRBJ1-1; d_call: TRBD1; clone_size: .
cdr3_nt: TGTGCCGGGAATGGCAGGGCGGATCAGCCCCAGCATTTT; cdr3_aa: CAGNGRADQPQHF; v_call: TRBV6-1; cdr3_length: 13; j_call: TRBJ1-5; d_call: .; clone_size: once
cdr3_nt: TGTGCCACCCCTGTGGGGGGGCGGAACACTGAAGCTTTCTTT; cdr3_aa: CATPVGGRNTEAFF; v_call: TRBV19; cdr3_length: 14; j_call: TRBJ1-1; d_call: .; clone_size: .
cdr3_nt: TGTGCCAGCAGTGAAGCGCTTCCAGCGTCGAAATCCTACAATGAGCAGTTCTTC; cdr3_aa: CASSEALPASKSYNEQFF; v_call: TRBV2; cdr3_length: 18; j_call: TRBJ2-1; d_call: .; clone_size: .
cdr3_nt: TGTGCCAGCAGCCAAGGGGAGCGGACCACAGATACGCAGTATTTT; cdr3_aa: CASSQGERTTDTQYF; v_call: TRBV4-2; cdr3_length: 15; j_call: TRBJ2-3; d_call: .; clone_size: .
cdr3_nt: TGCGCCAGCAGCTTGGCCGGGGACAGGGGGGTCTACGAGCAGTACTTC; cdr3_aa: CASSLAGDRGVYEQYF; v_call: TRBV5-1; cdr3_length: 16; j_call: TRBJ2-7; d_call: TRBD1; clone_size: .
cdr3_nt: TGCGCCAGCAGCTTGGCTAAGGGGGAGACCCAGTACTTC; cdr3_aa: CASSLAKGETQYF; v_call: TRBV5-1; cdr3_length: 13; j_call: TRBJ2-5; d_call: .; clone_size: .
cdr3_nt: TGTGCCAGCAGCTTAAACAAATTCAAGGACAGGGTTAGCAATCAGCCCCAGCATTTT; cdr3_aa: CASSLNKFKDRVSNQPQHF; v_call: TRBV5-6; cdr3_length: 19; j_call: TRBJ1-5; d_call: TRBD1; clone_size: .
cdr3_nt: TGTGCCAGCAGTGCGATGGGGGGGAGTAAACAGACCCAGTACTTC; cdr3_aa: CASSAMGGSKQTQYF; v_call: TRBV2; cdr3_length: 15; j_call: TRBJ2-5; d_call: TRBD2; clone_size: .
cdr3_nt: TGTGCCAGCAGAACCGGGACAGGGGGCCTTGGTGAGCAGTTCTTC; cdr3_aa: CASRTGTGGLGEQFF; v_call: TRBV28; cdr3_length: 15; j_call: TRBJ2-1; d_call: TRBD1; clone_size: .